These 6 T cell receptor beta chains came from one sample sequenced in a study of shared clonotypes between healthy human individuals. The table came from immunoSEQ multiplex PCR; TCRdb's copy has only in-frame clones and leaves some out. This sample yields over 2 million clones, of which approximately 94% are seen a single time; 0.85% to 1.3% belongs to the top ten. CD45RO-negative CD8 cells positively selected for CCR7 made up the naive population, which excluded terminally differentiated effector memory CD45RA+ cells. The sequencing sample was made of naive CD8+ T cells sorted from blood. The receptors were gathered from a man aged 18 to 30 in good health.

The chain has TRBV5-6 and TRBJ1-6, with D tentatively TRBD1 (5 bases). Germline V CDR1 and CDR2: SGHDT, YYEEEE. V was pared by 4 bases and J by 9 bases, with 17 bases between. This CDR3 has 15 residues. CDR3 protein: CASSEREGLFSPLHF. DNA of the CDR3: TGTGCCAGCAGCGAGAGGGAGGGGCTTTTTTCACCCCTCCACTTT. The variable domain in full, completed from reference TRBV5-6 and TRBJ1-6, reads DAGVTQSPTHLIKTRGQQVTLRCSPKSGHDTVSWYQQALGQGPQFIFQYYEEEERQRGNFPDRFSGHQFPNYSSELNVNALLLGDSALYLCASSEREGLFSPLHFGNGTRLTVT.

The V and J genes are TRBV5-1 and TRBJ2-1; TRBD2 might be the D (6 bases). CDR3 size: 19 residues. Germline V gene data show CDR1 as SGHRS and CDR2 as YFSETQ. Trimming removed 1 base from V and 5 bases from J, with 25 bases in between. The CDR3: CASSLLPTMRVRDDNEQFF. In nucleotides, the CDR3 is TGCGCCAGCAGCTTGTTACCGACTATGAGGGTGCGGGATGACAATGAGCAGTTCTTC.

This chain uses TRBV5-1 with TRBJ2-1; D gene uncertain. Germline CDR1 is SGHRS and CDR2 is YFSETQ. The CDR3 contains 12 residues. The V end lost 1 base, the J end lost 5 bases, and 4 bases lay between the germline ends. The CDR3 loop reads CASSLPDNEQFF. Written as DNA, the CDR3 is TGCGCCAGCAGCTTGCCGGACAATGAGCAGTTCTTC.

This chain uses TRBV11-2 with TRBJ2-1, with 7 bases matching TRBD1. Germline V gene data show CDR1 as SGHAT and CDR2 as FQNNGV. V was clipped by 3 bases and J by 7 bases; unmatched bases: 9. This CDR3 is built from 15 residues. CDR3 nucleotide sequence: TGTGCCAGCAGCTTGTCCGCTCAGGGGGAAAATGAGCAGTTCTTC. This gives the protein CASSLSAQGENEQFF. The full variable domain, in which reference TRBV11-2 and TRBJ2-1 provide the parts outside the CDR3, is EAGVAQSPRYKIIEKRQSVAFWCNPISGHATLYWYQQILGQGPKLLIQFQNNGVVDDSQLPKDRFSAERLKGVDSTLKIQPAKLEDSAVYLCASSLSAQGENEQFFGPGTRLTVL.

V and J are TRBV2 and TRBJ2-1, with TRBD2 matching over 10 bases. Germline values: CDR1 SNHLY, CDR2 FYNNEI. The CDR3 length is 15 residues. Trimming took 2 bases from V and 8 from J; bases not matched to a gene: 6. DNA of the CDR3: TGTGCCAGCAGTGAAACCCTAGCGGGAGCCCATGAGCAGTTCTTC. Its translation is CASSETLAGAHEQFF.

The J gene is TRBJ2-7, the V gene TRBV6-1, with 11 bases that match TRBD2. Germline-derived CDR1 and CDR2 are MNHNS and SASEGT. The length of the CDR3 is 17 residues. The junction had 9 bases not matched to a gene; V was cut back by 2 bases and J by 3 bases. CDR3 sequence (DNA): TGTGCCAGCAGTGAATGGGCTAGCGGGAGGTTATACTACGAGCAGTACTTC. It specifies CASSEWASGRLYYEQYF.